This T cell receptor beta chain originates from a study of T cell responses to AZD1222 COVID-19 vaccine. In regard to this clone: The antigen is undetermined.

The CDR3 loop spans 15 amino acids. Trimming removed 2 bases at V and 6 bases at J, with 14 bases between. Germline CDR1 MNHEY, CDR2 SVGAGI. The table came from immunoSEQ multiplex PCR; TCRdb's copy has only in-frame clones and leaves some out. The table includes 130,000 or so clones, roughly 90% detected once. Study results and limitations: The study found Spike-specific TCR breadth and depth rose after two AZD1222 doses. Clonal diversity may have been underestimated in mostly white British donors.

The specimen comprised peripheral blood, sampled on day 0 of AZD1222 vaccination. This TCR came from an adult in good health. The chain recombines TRBV6-5 with TRBJ2-1; D possibly matches TRBD1 or TRBD2 (5 bases each). CDR3 sequence reads: CASSYGGEAVNEQFF. Written as DNA, the CDR3 is TGTGCCAGCAGTTACGGGGGAGAAGCGGTCAATGAGCAGTTCTTC.